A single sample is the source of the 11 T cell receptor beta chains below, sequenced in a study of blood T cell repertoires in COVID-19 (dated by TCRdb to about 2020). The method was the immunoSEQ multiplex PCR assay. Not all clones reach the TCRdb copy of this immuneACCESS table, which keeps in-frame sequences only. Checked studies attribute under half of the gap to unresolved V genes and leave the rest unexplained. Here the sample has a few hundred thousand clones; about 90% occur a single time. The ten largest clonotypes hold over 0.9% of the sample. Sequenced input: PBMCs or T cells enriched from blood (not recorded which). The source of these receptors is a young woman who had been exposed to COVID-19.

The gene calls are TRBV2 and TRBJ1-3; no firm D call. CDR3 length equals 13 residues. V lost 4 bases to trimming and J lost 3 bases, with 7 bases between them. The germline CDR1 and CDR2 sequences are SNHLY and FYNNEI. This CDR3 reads CASSGGGGNTIYF. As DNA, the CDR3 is TGTGCCAGCAGTGGGGGAGGTGGAAACACCATATATTTT.

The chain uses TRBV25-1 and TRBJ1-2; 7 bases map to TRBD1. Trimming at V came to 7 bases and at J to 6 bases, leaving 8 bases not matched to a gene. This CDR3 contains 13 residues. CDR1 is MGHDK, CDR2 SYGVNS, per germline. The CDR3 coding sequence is TGTGCCAGCACGACGACAGGGCTCCATGGCTACACCTTC. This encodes CASTTTGLHGYTF.

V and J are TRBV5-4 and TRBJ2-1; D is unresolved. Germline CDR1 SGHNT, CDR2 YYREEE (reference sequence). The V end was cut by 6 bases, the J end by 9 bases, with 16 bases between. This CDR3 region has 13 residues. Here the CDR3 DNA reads TGTGCCAGCACCACCTTTGGTCCCAGTGAGCAGTTCTTC. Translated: CASTTFGPSEQFF.

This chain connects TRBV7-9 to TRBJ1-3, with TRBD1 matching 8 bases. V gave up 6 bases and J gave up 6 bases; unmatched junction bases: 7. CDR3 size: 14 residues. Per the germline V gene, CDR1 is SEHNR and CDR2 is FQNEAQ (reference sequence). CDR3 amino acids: CASRTDREANTIYF. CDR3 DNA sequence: TGTGCCAGCAGGACGGACAGGGAGGCAAACACCATATATTTT.

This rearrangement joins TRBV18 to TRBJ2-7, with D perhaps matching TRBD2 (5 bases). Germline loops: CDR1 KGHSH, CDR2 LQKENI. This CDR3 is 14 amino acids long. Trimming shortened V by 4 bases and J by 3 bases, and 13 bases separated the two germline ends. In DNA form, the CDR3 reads TGTGCCAGCTCACATGCCGGGAACTACTACGAGCAGTACTTC. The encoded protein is CASSHAGNYYEQYF.

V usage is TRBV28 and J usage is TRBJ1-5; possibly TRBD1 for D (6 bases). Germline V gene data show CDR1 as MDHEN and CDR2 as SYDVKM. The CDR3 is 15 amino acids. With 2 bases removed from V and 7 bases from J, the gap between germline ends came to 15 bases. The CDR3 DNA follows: TGTGCCAGCAGTTTACCCGCAGGGGTAGGGCAGCCCCAGCATTTT. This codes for CASSLPAGVGQPQHF.

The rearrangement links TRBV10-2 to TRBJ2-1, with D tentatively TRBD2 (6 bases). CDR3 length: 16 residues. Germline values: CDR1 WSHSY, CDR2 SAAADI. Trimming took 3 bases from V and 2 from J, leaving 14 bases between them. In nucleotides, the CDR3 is TGCGCCAGCAGTGATCGGCTAGCGCTCACCTACAATGAGCAGTTCTTC. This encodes CASSDRLALTYNEQFF.

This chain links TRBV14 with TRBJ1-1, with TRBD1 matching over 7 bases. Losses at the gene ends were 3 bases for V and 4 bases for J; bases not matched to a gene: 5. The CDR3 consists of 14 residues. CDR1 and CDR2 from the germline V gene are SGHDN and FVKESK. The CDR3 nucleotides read TGTGCCAGCAGCCAGACGGGACAGTTCACTGAAGCTTTCTTT. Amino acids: CASSQTGQFTEAFF. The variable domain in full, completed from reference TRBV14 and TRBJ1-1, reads EAGVTQFPSHSVIEKGQTVTLRCDPISGHDNLYWYRRVMGKEIKFLLHFVKESKQDESGMPNNRFLAERTGGTYSTLKVQPAELEDSGVYFCASSQTGQFTEAFFGQGTRLTVV.

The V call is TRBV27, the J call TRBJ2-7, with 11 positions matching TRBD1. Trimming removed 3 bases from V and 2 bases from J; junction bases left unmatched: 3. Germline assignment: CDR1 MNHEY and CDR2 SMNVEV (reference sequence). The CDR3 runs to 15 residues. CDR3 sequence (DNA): TGTGCCAGCAGTTTTGTGGGACAGGGGGCCTACGAGCAGTACTTC. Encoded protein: CASSFVGQGAYEQYF.

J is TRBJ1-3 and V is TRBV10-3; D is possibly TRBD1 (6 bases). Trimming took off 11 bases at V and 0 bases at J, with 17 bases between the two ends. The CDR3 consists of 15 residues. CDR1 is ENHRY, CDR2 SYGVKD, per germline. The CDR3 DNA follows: TGTGCCGGGGGTCCCAGGACAGACTCTGGAAACACCATATATTTT. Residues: CAGGPRTDSGNTIYF.

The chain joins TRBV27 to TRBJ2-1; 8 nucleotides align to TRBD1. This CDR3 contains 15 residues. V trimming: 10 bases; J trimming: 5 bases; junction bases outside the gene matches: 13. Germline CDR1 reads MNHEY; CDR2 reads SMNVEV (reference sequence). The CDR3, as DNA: TGTGCCATCGGCCGCCGACAGGGGAAAAACAATGAGCAGTTCTTC. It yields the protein CAIGRRQGKNNEQFF.